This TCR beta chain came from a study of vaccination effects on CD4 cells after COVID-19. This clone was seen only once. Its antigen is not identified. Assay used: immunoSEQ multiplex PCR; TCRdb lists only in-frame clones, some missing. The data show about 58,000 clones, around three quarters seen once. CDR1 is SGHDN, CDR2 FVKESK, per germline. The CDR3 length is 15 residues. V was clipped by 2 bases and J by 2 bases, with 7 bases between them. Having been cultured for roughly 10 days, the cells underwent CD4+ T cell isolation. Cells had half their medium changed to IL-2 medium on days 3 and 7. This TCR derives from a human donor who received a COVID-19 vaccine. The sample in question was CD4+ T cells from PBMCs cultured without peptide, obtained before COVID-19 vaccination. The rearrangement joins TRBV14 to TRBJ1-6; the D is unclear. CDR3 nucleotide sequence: TGTGCCAGCAGCCAACGACCAGCCTATAATTCACCCCTCCACTTT. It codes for CASSQRPAYNSPLHF.